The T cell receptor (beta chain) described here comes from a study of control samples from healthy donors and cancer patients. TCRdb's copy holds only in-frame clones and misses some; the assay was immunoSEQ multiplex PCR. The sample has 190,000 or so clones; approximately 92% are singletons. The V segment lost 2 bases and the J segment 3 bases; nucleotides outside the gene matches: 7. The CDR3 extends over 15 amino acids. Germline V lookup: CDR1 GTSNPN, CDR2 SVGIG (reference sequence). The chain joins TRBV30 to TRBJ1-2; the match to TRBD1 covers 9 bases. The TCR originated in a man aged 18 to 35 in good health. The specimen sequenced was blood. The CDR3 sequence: CAWSPSTGGDYGYTF. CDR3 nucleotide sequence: TGTGCCTGGAGTCCTTCGACAGGGGGGGACTATGGCTACACCTTC.